What follows are 9 T cell receptor beta chains derived from one specimen sequenced in a study of shared clonotypes between healthy human individuals (dated by TCRdb to the early 2020s). The library came from the immunoSEQ multiplex PCR assay. The source is immuneACCESS, and TCRdb retained only in-frame sequences with V and J called. Part of the clones is not carried over; for the studies checked, unresolved V genes explain less than half of this, and the remainder is unexplained. A total of approximately 320,000 clones appear in this sample, about nine tenths of them only once. The ten largest clonotypes hold around 16% of the sample. Material for sequencing was memory CD8+ T cells sorted from blood. What the cell subset or site label conveys for this sample: CD45RO+ cells pooled with CCR7-negative TemRA cells. Receptors were obtained from a man aged 18 to 29 in good health.

The rearrangement links TRBV20-1 to TRBJ1-2; tentatively, D is TRBD1 (6 bases). The CDR3 is 10 amino acids. Per germline, CDR1 DFQATT and CDR2 SNEGSKA (reference sequence). V was pared by 3 bases and J by 13 bases, with 12 bases between. The CDR3 loop reads CSASRDTATF. CDR3 nucleotides: TGCAGTGCTAGCCGGGACACCGCCACCTTC.

The rearrangement uses TRBV13 and TRBJ1-3, with D possibly being TRBD1 (6 bases). The V end was cut by 2 bases, the J end by 3 bases, with 11 bases between. The CDR3 covers 15 residues. Germline V gene lookup returns CDR1 PRHDT and CDR2 FYEKMQ (reference sequence). CDR3 protein: CASSLQGPIGNTIYF. In DNA form, the CDR3 reads TGTGCCAGCAGCTTACAGGGGCCAATTGGAAACACCATATATTTT.

V is TRBV2 and J is TRBJ2-5; D perhaps matches TRBD2 (6 bases). Between the trimmed V and J ends, which lost 2 bases and 3 bases, there was a span of 19 bases. Germline loops: CDR1 SNHLY, CDR2 FYNNEI. The CDR3 runs 17 residues. CDR3 region: CASSELSAGLFEETQYF. The CDR3 bases are TGTGCCAGCAGTGAACTCTCTGCGGGGCTTTTCGAAGAGACCCAGTACTTC.

The chain uses TRBV10-3 and TRBJ2-3, with 8 bases aligning to TRBD2. The CDR3 runs 17 residues. Germline-derived CDR1 and CDR2 are ENHRY and SYGVKD. The ends lost 6 bases at V and 2 bases at J; junction bases unmatched: 13. The CDR3 loop is CAIRLTSAGGDTDTQYF. The CDR3 DNA reads as TGTGCCATCAGGCTAACCAGTGCGGGAGGAGACACAGATACGCAGTATTTT.

This rearrangement joins TRBV6-1 to TRBJ2-7; D call uncertain. With 2 bases removed from V and 7 bases from J, the gap between germline ends came to 12 bases. This CDR3 is 13 amino acids long. Germline values: CDR1 MNHNS, CDR2 SASEGT. CDR3 DNA: TGTGCCAGCAGTGAAAGAACACCTTATGAGCAGTACTTC. Encoded protein: CASSERTPYEQYF.

The chain carries TRBV29-1 and TRBJ1-3; the match to TRBD1 covers 7 bases. There are 14 residues in the CDR3. Trimming removed 4 bases from V and 0 bases from J; junction bases left unmatched: 3. Germline V lookup: CDR1 SQVTM, CDR2 ANQGSEA. In nucleotides, the CDR3 is TGCAGCGTTGCGGGACAGAGCTCTGGAAACACCATATATTTT. This translates into CSVAGQSSGNTIYF.

The sample holds a few counts of this clone. This may come from a read error, since a much larger clone is one base off. V and J are TRBV5-1 and TRBJ2-7; D gene unclear. CDR3 size: 13 residues. Germline CDR1 SGHRS, CDR2 YFSETQ. Trimming took 2 bases from V and 2 from J, leaving 8 bases between them. The CDR3 loop reads CASSFDGAYEQYF. CDR3 nucleotide sequence: TGCGCCAGCAGCTTTGACGGAGCCTACGAGCAGTACTTC.

The chain uses TRBV10-1 and TRBJ2-3; 10 nucleotides line up with TRBD2. The CDR3 has 15 amino acids. The J segment lost 6 bases and the V segment lost 1 base, leaving 4 bases of the junction unmatched. Germline-derived CDR1 and CDR2 are WNHNN and SYGVQD (reference sequence). CDR3 region: CASSELAGGSDTQYF. CDR3 DNA: TGCGCCAGCAGTGAGTTAGCGGGAGGTTCTGATACGCAGTATTTT.

The rearrangement links TRBV4-1 to TRBJ2-7; weak D call: TRBD1 (6 bases). There are 13 residues in the CDR3. V lost 6 bases and J lost 3, with 12 bases in between. The germline CDR1 and CDR2 sequences are MGHRA and YSYEKL. As DNA, the CDR3 is TGCGCCAGCAGTCAGACAGGCAACTACGAGCAGTACTTC. Encoded protein: CASSQTGNYEQYF.